This entry lists 17 T cell receptor beta chains sequenced from one sample in a study of blood T cell repertoires in COVID-19. TCRdb keeps only in-frame clones here, not all; method: immunoSEQ multiplex PCR. The sample has approximately 320,000 clones, 87% seen once. The source material was PBMCs or T cells enriched from blood (not recorded which). The receptors originated from a woman between 18 and 30 years old who had recovered from COVID-19.

In this sample, this clone turned up a few times. This chain joins TRBV28 and TRBJ1-4, with 8 positions matching TRBD1. Germline V gives CDR1 MDHEN, CDR2 SYDVKM. V shed 5 bases and J 7 bases; nucleotides not matched to a gene: 9. The CDR3 runs to 15 residues. The CDR3 nucleotides are TGTGCCAGCAGTGATACAGGACAGGGTGGTGAAAAACTGTTTTTT. Protein sequence: CASSDTGQGGEKLFF.

CDR3 bases: TGTGCCAGCAGACCAGGTGTAGTGGCTGAAGCTTTCTTT. Its translation is CASRPGVVAEAFF. The chain recombines TRBV28 with TRBJ1-1; no clear D. Germline CDR1 is MDHEN and CDR2 is SYDVKM. The V end lost 6 bases, the J end lost 6 bases, and 14 bases lay between the germline ends. This CDR3 comprises 13 residues.

A word on this clone: Relative to the germline gene, one junction end is altered; a read error may explain this. Other nucleotide sequences from this sample produce the same CDR3. The V gene is TRBV4-1, the J gene TRBJ1-2; D gene uncertain. The CDR3 sequence is 14 residues long. CDR1 MGHRA and CDR2 YSYEKL come from the germline V gene. CDR3 loop: CASSQGPRYYGYTF. The CDR3 bases are TGCGCCAGTAGCCAAGGTCCCAGGTACTATGGCTACACCTTC.

The chain uses TRBV7-8 and TRBJ2-3; TRBD1 agrees at 12 bases. The CDR3 is 17 amino acids. CDR1 SGHVS and CDR2 FQNEAQ come from the germline V gene. The V and J ends lost 2 bases and 3 bases, in that order; junction bases with no gene match: 6. CDR3 sequence (DNA): TGTGCCAGCAGCTTACCCCGGGACAGGGGGCCGACAGATACGCAGTATTTT. Its translation: CASSLPRDRGPTDTQYF.

CDR3 loop: CATSRDQEGSEPQHF. The CDR3 DNA is TGTGCCACCAGCAGAGATCAAGAGGGATCGGAGCCCCAGCATTTT. The chain links TRBV15 to TRBJ1-5; no clear D gene. There are 15 residues in the CDR3. CDR1 and CDR2 (germline): LNHNV, YYDKDF (reference sequence). Trimming left V 0 bases short and J 8 bases short, with 14 bases between.

The sample holds one count of this clone. The rearrangement links TRBV5-8 to TRBJ1-5; 8 nucleotides align to TRBD1. J was trimmed by 0 bases and V by 1 base; bases with no gene match: 6. The CDR3 contains 17 residues. Germline assignment: CDR1 SGHTS and CDR2 YDEGEE. CDR3 nucleotide sequence: TGTGCCAGCAGCTTGACAGGGGGGAAATATAGCAATCAGCCCCAGCATTTT. Translated, it gives CASSLTGGKYSNQPQHF.

This chain links TRBV7-9 with TRBJ1-1; D is unclear. Germline values: CDR1 SEHNR, CDR2 FQNEAQ (reference sequence). CDR3 length: 14 amino acids. V was trimmed by 1 base and J by 10 bases, leaving 16 bases between them. The DNA for the CDR3 is TGTGCCAGCAGCTTAGGGGGTTTGGAGGTGTCAGCTTTCTTT. Protein product: CASSLGGLEVSAFF.

The sample holds a few counts of this clone. The V gene is TRBV24-1, the J gene TRBJ2-5; possibly TRBD1 for D (5 bases). V was trimmed by 0 bases and J by 4 bases, leaving 8 bases between them. CDR1 and CDR2 from the germline V gene are KGHDR and SFDVKD. The length of the CDR3 is 14 residues. The CDR3 DNA reads as TGTGCCACCAGTGATTTGGGGCAGGGAGAGACCCAGTACTTC. Its protein product is CATSDLGQGETQYF.

This clone was counted a few times. J is TRBJ1-5 and V is TRBV15; D possibly corresponds to TRBD1 (5 bases). The CDR3 totals 16 residues. CDR1 LNHNV and CDR2 YYDKDF come from the germline V gene (reference sequence). The germline V and J ends were trimmed by 5 bases and 0 bases, with 14 bases remaining between them. The CDR3 DNA reads TGTGCCACCAGCTGGACACTTCCCCTTAGCAATCAGCCCCAGCATTTT. Its protein product is CATSWTLPLSNQPQHF.

CDR3 nucleotides: TGTGCCAGCAGCCCCTTACAGGGGGCTCAGGCTGAAGCTTTCTTT. Translating it yields CASSPLQGAQAEAFF. This rearrangement joins TRBV3-1 (or the pseudogene TRBV3-2) to TRBJ1-1, with 9 bases lining up with TRBD1. Germline-derived CDR1 and CDR2 are LGHDT and YNNKEL (reference sequence). J was trimmed by 6 bases and V by 4 bases; bases with no gene match: 9. The CDR3 is made up of 15 amino acids.

This clone was recorded only once. The V and J genes are TRBV5-6 and TRBJ1-2; D is perhaps TRBD1 (5 bases). The CDR3 consists of 18 residues. The V gene's germline CDR1 is SGHDT and CDR2 YYEEEE. Trimming took off 0 bases at V and 0 bases at J, with 18 bases between the two ends. CDR3 residues: CASSLADSPTTTNYGYTF. DNA of the CDR3: TGTGCCAGCAGCTTGGCAGACAGCCCCACGACCACTAACTATGGCTACACCTTC.

The V and J genes are TRBV30 and TRBJ1-2; TRBD1 aligns across 7 bases. The CDR3 loop spans 15 amino acids. V shed 2 bases, J shed 6 bases, and the junction held 12 bases outside the gene matches. Germline V gene lookup returns CDR1 GTSNPN and CDR2 SVGIG (reference sequence). The CDR3 loop is CAWSSPLTGKDGYTF. As DNA, the CDR3 is TGTGCCTGGAGTTCCCCCCTGACAGGGAAGGATGGCTACACCTTC.

V usage is TRBV28 and J usage is TRBJ2-7; weak D call: TRBD1 (6 bases). The CDR3 totals 14 residues. Germline-derived CDR1 and CDR2 are MDHEN and SYDVKM. The V gene lost 5 bases and the J gene lost 0 bases, with 11 bases spanning the gap. CDR3 sequence reads: CASSPGTPSYEQYF. The CDR3 DNA reads as TGTGCCAGCAGTCCCGGGACACCCTCCTACGAGCAGTACTTC.

This chain joins TRBV3-1 (or the pseudogene TRBV3-2) and TRBJ2-1; a possible D gene is TRBD1 (5 bases). The germline CDR1 and CDR2 sequences are LGHDT and YNNKEL (reference sequence). Trimming cost V 2 bases and J 10 bases, with 18 bases left between them. The length of the CDR3 is 15 residues. The chain's CDR3 is CASSQRGHRSGEQFF. Written as DNA, the CDR3 is TGTGCCAGCAGCCAACGAGGACACCGATCCGGGGAGCAGTTCTTC.

The chain is built from TRBV6-5 and TRBJ1-2; D remains unclear. The CDR3 extends over 14 amino acids. Trimming pared 5 bases from V and 0 bases from J, leaving 10 bases between. Germline CDR1 MNHEY, CDR2 SVGAGI. The CDR3 DNA follows: TGTGCCAGCAGTCTCGACGGGGCTAACTATGGCTACACCTTC. Translated, it gives CASSLDGANYGYTF.

The gene calls are TRBV6-1 and TRBJ2-5, with 9 bases matching TRBD1. The V and J ends lost 2 bases and 5 bases, in that order; junction bases with no gene match: 9. The CDR3 is 16 amino acids. Germline V gene sequence: CDR1 MNHNS, CDR2 SASEGT. The DNA of the CDR3 is TGTGCCAGCAGTGAAACATGGACAGGGGATGGGGAGACCCAGTACTTC. This codes for CASSETWTGDGETQYF.

J is TRBJ1-1 and V is TRBV5-1; D unclear. V gave up 2 bases and J gave up 4 bases, with 6 bases separating them. The CDR3 has 12 amino acids. Germline V CDR1 and CDR2: SGHRS, YFSETQ. The CDR3 loop reads CASSLTGTEAFF. CDR3 sequence (DNA): TGCGCCAGCAGCTTAACGGGCACTGAAGCTTTCTTT.